The next 24 T cell receptor beta chains were all read from a single sample in a study of blood T cell repertoires in COVID-19. Repertoires were generated with immunoSEQ multiplex PCR, while TCRdb's copy carries only in-frame clones and drops some. The sample has more than 350,000 clones, 88% seen once. The material sequenced was PBMCs or T cells enriched from blood (not recorded which). These receptors came from a woman aged 18-35 years who had been exposed to COVID-19.

V usage is TRBV28 and J usage is TRBJ1-5; D not certain. The CDR3 contains 13 residues. The germline V gene has CDR1 MDHEN and CDR2 SYDVKM. V shed 7 bases and J shed 6 bases, with 13 bases lying between them. The CDR3, as DNA: TGTGCCAGCACAGTGCGAACGGGTCAGCCCCAGCATTTT. This codes for CASTVRTGQPQHF. Full variable domain (outside the CDR3, taken from reference TRBV28 and TRBJ1-5): DVKVTQSSRYLVKRTGEKVFLECVQDMDHENMFWYRQDPGLGLRLIYFSYDVKMKEKGDIPEGYSVSREKKERFSLILESASTNQTSMYLCASTVRTGQPQHFGDGTRLSIL.

The chain couples TRBV6-5 to TRBJ1-5; D unclear. This CDR3 comprises 15 residues. V dropped 5 bases and J dropped 7 bases, with 18 bases sitting between them. Germline V gene sequence: CDR1 MNHEY, CDR2 SVGAGI. In DNA, the CDR3 is TGTGCCAGCAGTCCGGCAGGTCTCCTACGCCAGCCCCAGCATTTT. Amino acids: CASSPAGLLRQPQHF.

The J gene is TRBJ2-1, the V gene TRBV6-2 or TRBV6-3, with 7 bases fitting TRBD2. V shed 2 bases and J 8 bases; nucleotides not matched to a gene: 9. Germline lookup yields CDR1 MNHEY and CDR2 SVGEGT. The length of the CDR3 is 15 residues. The CDR3 DNA reads TGTGCCAGCAGTTACCAGTACGGGGGGATCTATGAGCAGTTCTTC. Translated, it gives CASSYQYGGIYEQFF.

The genes are TRBV5-1 and TRBJ1-4, with D unclear. V was cut by 1 base and J by 2 bases, with 9 bases left in between. The CDR3 runs 15 residues. The germline CDR1 and CDR2 sequences are SGHRS and YFSETQ. The CDR3 sequence: CASSLFPGTNEKLFF. The CDR3 nucleotides are TGCGCCAGCAGCTTGTTTCCGGGGACTAATGAAAAACTGTTTTTT.

The rearrangement links TRBV7-8 to TRBJ2-7, with 10 positions matching TRBD1. Germline assignment: CDR1 SGHVS and CDR2 FQNEAQ. The CDR3 has 15 amino acids. V dropped 3 bases and J dropped 6; count of bases not matched to a gene: 8. This chain's CDR3 is CASSLDGTGVSEQYF. CDR3 DNA sequence: TGTGCCAGCAGCTTGGATGGGACAGGGGTTTCCGAGCAGTACTTC.

The rearrangement uses TRBV7-8 and TRBJ1-2, with 10 nucleotides matching TRBD1. Germline-derived CDR1 and CDR2 are SGHVS and FQNEAQ. This CDR3 comprises 14 residues. V dropped 0 bases and J dropped 6; count of bases not matched to a gene: 1. The CDR3 DNA reads TGTGCCAGCAGCTTAGCCGGGACAGGGGATGGCTACACCTTC. As protein: CASSLAGTGDGYTF.

The chain links TRBV5-4 to TRBJ2-7, with 11 bases identical to TRBD2. The CDR3 loop spans 15 amino acids. CDR1 SGHNT and CDR2 YYREEE come from the germline V gene (reference sequence). V dropped 0 bases and J dropped 5; count of bases not matched to a gene: 4. The CDR3 nucleotides read TGTGCCAGCAGCTTGGCGACTAGCGGGAAGAACGAGCAGTACTTC. Translating gives CASSLATSGKNEQYF.

The rearrangement uses TRBV3-1 (or the pseudogene TRBV3-2) and TRBJ2-2; unclear D gene. Germline V gene lookup returns CDR1 LGHDT and CDR2 YNNKEL (reference sequence). V was clipped by 7 bases and J by 1 base, with 4 bases between them. The CDR3 length is 12 residues. The CDR3 DNA follows: TGTGCCAGCACCCTGAACACCGGGGAGCTGTTTTTT. Translated: CASTLNTGELFF.

A word on this clone: This sample includes further DNA sequences coding for the same CDR3. The chain couples TRBV28 to TRBJ2-7, with a weak D call TRBD2 (5 bases). The germline gives CDR1 MDHEN, CDR2 SYDVKM. Trimming cost V 2 bases and J 4 bases, with 6 bases left between them. The CDR3 spans 12 residues. The CDR3 protein is CASSLRGYEQYF. The CDR3 DNA is TGTGCCAGCAGTTTACGAGGGTACGAGCAGTACTTC.

The V call is TRBV19, the J call TRBJ1-1; 7 bases map to TRBD1. The CDR3 extends over 14 amino acids. Germline values: CDR1 LNHDA, CDR2 SQIVND (reference sequence). V shed 3 bases and J 4 bases; nucleotides not matched to a gene: 5. The CDR3 region is CASSMIAGGTEAFF. Here the CDR3 DNA reads TGTGCCAGTAGTATGATTGCAGGGGGCACTGAAGCTTTCTTT.

The chain joins TRBV7-2 to TRBJ1-5; TRBD1 is a possible D gene (5 bases). The CDR3 totals 12 residues. The V gene's germline CDR1 is SGHTA and CDR2 FQGNSA. V lost 6 bases to trimming and J lost 5 bases, with 8 bases between them. The DNA for the CDR3 is TGTGCCAGCAGGACAGATTATCAGCCCCAGCATTTT. It is translated as CASRTDYQPQHF.

V gene TRBV28 combines with J gene TRBJ1-5; the D is unclear. The CDR3 has 14 residues. Per the germline V gene, CDR1 is MDHEN and CDR2 is SYDVKM. The ends were cut back, 2 bases at V and 6 bases at J, with 11 bases in the middle. DNA for the CDR3: TGTGCCAGCAGTTTAAACGTGGTGAGTCAGCCCCAGCATTTT. Translated: CASSLNVVSQPQHF.

The chain combines TRBV6-5 with TRBJ2-2; D remains unclear. The CDR3 is 14 residues long. Germline V CDR1 and CDR2: MNHEY, SVGAGI. V lost 2 bases and J 6 bases, leaving 10 bases between the germline ends. CDR3 DNA sequence: TGTGCCAGCAGTTACCCAAGACAACCCGGGGAGCTGTTTTTT. Its translation: CASSYPRQPGELFF.

V and J are TRBV19 and TRBJ2-3; TRBD2 matches at 12 bases. Per the germline V gene, CDR1 is LNHDA and CDR2 is SQIVND (reference sequence). With V trimmed by 0 bases and J by 3 bases, 1 base remained unmatched. The CDR3 contains 16 residues. The CDR3 spells CASSIELAGGTDTQYF. For the CDR3, the DNA is TGTGCCAGTAGTATAGAACTAGCGGGGGGTACAGATACGCAGTATTTT.

This clone occurred a few times. The gene calls are TRBV4-2 and TRBJ1-1; D might be TRBD1 (5 bases). Trimming stripped 1 base from V and 1 base from J, with 13 bases between. Germline V gene lookup returns CDR1 LGHNA and CDR2 YNFKEQ. CDR3 length: 16 amino acids. CDR3 DNA: TGTGCCAGCAGCCAAGTCCCCTTGGGGCGGAACACTGAAGCTTTCTTT. Its protein product is CASSQVPLGRNTEAFF.

V and J are TRBV7-2 and TRBJ2-2; a possible D gene is TRBD2 (7 bases). V dropped 1 base and J dropped 5 bases, with 11 bases sitting between them. Germline V gene data show CDR1 as SGHTA and CDR2 as FQGNSA. The CDR3 contains 15 residues. CDR3 nucleotides: TGTGCCAGCAGCTTAGTTGCGGGGGCGACCGGGGAGCTGTTTTTT. This encodes CASSLVAGATGELFF.

CDR3 bases: TGTGCCAGCAGTGCGACGGACACCAATCAGCCCCAGCATTTT. Its protein product is CASSATDTNQPQHF. The chain carries TRBV28 and TRBJ1-5; weak D call: TRBD1 (5 bases). Germline CDR1 reads MDHEN; CDR2 reads SYDVKM. The CDR3 has 14 amino acids. V was shortened by 5 bases and J by 3 bases, with 11 bases between the two germline ends.

The CDR3 loop is CASSTLTGWSTDTQYF. CDR3 DNA sequence: TGCGCCAGCAGCACACTGACAGGGTGGAGCACAGATACGCAGTATTTT. This sequence joins TRBV4-1 and TRBJ2-3, with TRBD1 identical over 7 bases. CDR1 and CDR2 (germline): MGHRA, YSYEKL. V was clipped by 5 bases and J by 0 bases; unmatched bases: 8. The CDR3 consists of 16 residues.

This clone was observed a handful of times. The genes are TRBV15 and TRBJ1-5; D perhaps matches TRBD1 (5 bases). This CDR3 region has 13 residues. The germline gives CDR1 LNHNV, CDR2 YYDKDF (reference sequence). V was cut by 6 bases and J by 5 bases, with 11 bases left in between. CDR3 bases: TGTGCCACCAGGAGCAGGGAGGATCAGCCCCAGCATTTT. Translation gives CATRSREDQPQHF.

On this clone: Other DNA sequences in this specimen translate into the identical CDR3. This chain connects TRBV28 to TRBJ1-2; D gene ambiguous. The V gene lost 1 base and the J gene lost 8 bases, with 5 bases spanning the gap. The CDR3 consists of 11 residues. CDR1 MDHEN and CDR2 SYDVKM come from the germline V gene. The CDR3 reads CASSLSLGYTF. The DNA of the CDR3 is TGTGCCAGCAGTTTATCATTGGGCTACACCTTC.

V usage is TRBV19 and J usage is TRBJ1-1; TRBD1 might be the D (5 bases). The ends were cut back, 5 bases at V and 6 bases at J, with 10 bases in the middle. CDR3 length: 12 amino acids. The V gene's germline CDR1 is LNHDA and CDR2 SQIVND (reference sequence). The chain's CDR3 is CASSRGGAEAFF. In DNA form, the CDR3 reads TGTGCCAGTAGTCGGGGGGGAGCTGAAGCTTTCTTT.

The chain links TRBV5-4 to TRBJ2-7; 8 bases align to TRBD2. Germline V gene data show CDR1 as SGHNT and CDR2 as YYREEE (reference sequence). The length of the CDR3 is 14 residues. With 3 bases clipped from V and 2 bases from J, the junction kept 4 bases outside the gene matches. In DNA, the CDR3 is TGTGCCAGCAGCTCTGGACTAGCTCCCTACGAGCAGTACTTC. Translated, it gives CASSSGLAPYEQYF.

The chain has TRBV7-9 and TRBJ1-1; D possibly corresponds to TRBD1 (5 bases). The V end was cut by 3 bases, the J end by 1 base, with 12 bases between. The germline CDR1 and CDR2 sequences are SEHNR and FQNEAQ (reference sequence). CDR3 length: 15 amino acids. The CDR3 loop reads CASSFGRGPNTEAFF. CDR3 nucleotides: TGTGCCAGCAGCTTCGGGAGGGGCCCGAACACTGAAGCTTTCTTT.

V usage is TRBV25-1 and J usage is TRBJ1-4; 9 bases are a match to TRBD1. The V segment lost 3 bases and the J segment 8 bases; nucleotides outside the gene matches: 10. The CDR3 is 16 amino acids. In germline, CDR1 is MGHDK, CDR2 SYGVNS. The CDR3 DNA follows: TGTGCCAGCAGTGACTCATTACAGGGGGCCGGAGAAAAACTGTTTTTT. It translates to CASSDSLQGAGEKLFF.